Listed below are T cell receptor beta chains from one sample, sequenced in a study of blood T cell repertoires in COVID-19. Measured with immunoSEQ multiplex PCR; TCRdb has only the in-frame clones, and not every one. Counted here are tens of thousands of clones, over 60% occurring once; the ten biggest clones make up about 6.5%. Sequenced input: peripheral blood. These receptors were collected from a man aged 65-85 years with acute or convalescent COVID-19. Both conserved end residues are part of each CDR3. D genes are given only for firm matches. A row's size may be missing; if present it is once, few, many or a size class.

v_gene	j_gene	abundance	d_gene	CDR3nt	CDR3aa
TRBV7-2	TRBJ1-5	many	TRBD1	TGTGCCAGCAGCTTAGGGACAGGGCTGGGCAATCAGCCCCAGCATTTT	CASSLGTGLGNQPQHF
TRBV3-1/TRBV3-2	TRBJ1-3	NA	TRBD1	TGTGCCAGCAGCCCCTACTTGACAGGGCTCGGAAACACCATATATTTT	CASSPYLTGLGNTIYF
TRBV5-1	TRBJ2-7	once	NA	TGCGCCAGCAGCTTACTGACAGGCTTCTACGAGCAGTACTTC	CASSLLTGFYEQYF
TRBV6-5	TRBJ2-5	once	NA	TGTGCCAGCAGTTACTCGGGGGGAAGAGAGACCCAGTACTTC	CASSYSGGRETQYF
TRBV28	TRBJ2-2	NA	TRBD1	TGTGCCAGCAGTTCGAACAGGGGAATGACCGGGGAGCTGTTTTTT	CASSSNRGMTGELFF
TRBV7-8	TRBJ1-1	many	TRBD1	TGTGCCAGCAGCGAGTTGGCCCTGACAGGGATGAACACTGAAGCTTTCTTT	CASSELALTGMNTEAFF
TRBV27	TRBJ2-7	NA	NA	TGTGCCAGCAGTCTCCCAGGGGCCTACGAGCAGTACTTC	CASSLPGAYEQYF
TRBV7-9	TRBJ1-5	many	NA	TGTGCCAGCAGCTTTGGCCCGGTCGGGGAGCCCCAGCATTTT	CASSFGPVGEPQHF
TRBV7-2	TRBJ1-2	NA	TRBD1	TGTGCCAGCAGCAAGGGACAGGGCGGGGGCTACACCTTC	CASSKGQGGGYTF
TRBV5-1	TRBJ2-2	many	NA	TGCGCCAGCAGCTTAAGGACAACGAACACCGGGGAGCTGTTTTTT	CASSLRTTNTGELFF
TRBV6-5	TRBJ1-2	NA	TRBD1	TGTGCCAGCAGTTTTCAGGGGGGAGGCTACACCTTC	CASSFQGGGYTF
TRBV12-3/TRBV12-4	TRBJ2-7	NA	TRBD2	TGTGCCAGCACCGATGGGACTAGCTACGAGCAGTACTTC	CASTDGTSYEQYF
TRBV19	TRBJ2-5	NA	NA	TGTGCCAGTAGTCCCCGACAGATACAAGAGACCCAGTACTTC	CASSPRQIQETQYF
TRBV28	TRBJ1-6	NA	NA	TGTGCCAGCAGTTTCCTTATTCTTCCTAGGATAAATTCACCCCTCCACTTT	CASSFLILPRINSPLHF
TRBV5-1	TRBJ2-7	NA	NA	TGCGCCAGCAGCTTGAGTCCTGGACGGATGGGGGGAGAGCAGTACTTC	CASSLSPGRMGGEQYF
TRBV6-1	TRBJ2-1	NA	NA	TGTGCCAGCAGTGAAGAACGGGGGGCTTATGAGCAGTTCTTC	CASSEERGAYEQFF
TRBV30	TRBJ1-2	NA	NA	TGTGCCTGGAGTGCATTAGACAGTTTTAACTATGGCTACACCTTC	CAWSALDSFNYGYTF
TRBV7-9	TRBJ2-1	NA	TRBD1	TGTGCCAGCAGCTCGGACAGGGGGATTTTCAATGAGCAGTTCTTC	CASSSDRGIFNEQFF
TRBV15	TRBJ2-1	NA	TRBD2	TGTGCCACCAGCAGAGAGCACGGGGGGTTCTCCTACAATGAGCAGTTCTTC	CATSREHGGFSYNEQFF
TRBV27	TRBJ2-3	few	NA	TGTGCCAGCAGTTTGACAGGAAGGGCCACAGATACGCAGTATTTT	CASSLTGRATDTQYF
TRBV9	TRBJ2-7	NA	TRBD2	TGTGCCAGCAGCGCCGGAACTAGCGGGAGCACCTACGAGCAGTACTTC	CASSAGTSGSTYEQYF
TRBV14	TRBJ1-2	NA	NA	TGTGCCAGCAGCCAATACAGGGTATCGGACGGCTACACCTTC	CASSQYRVSDGYTF
TRBV5-4	TRBJ2-1	once	TRBD2	TGTGCCAGCAGCTTGGCGGGACTAGCGGCCTACAATGAGCAGTTCTTC	CASSLAGLAAYNEQFF
TRBV5-1	TRBJ2-3	NA	NA	TGCGCCAGCAGCTTGCCGAGGACAGATACGCAGTATTTT	CASSLPRTDTQYF
TRBV10-3	TRBJ1-5	once	NA	TGTGCCATCAGTGAGGGGTCAGTCTCGGGGAATCAGCCCCAGCATTTT	CAISEGSVSGNQPQHF
TRBV2	TRBJ2-3	few	TRBD2	TGTGCCAGCAGTGATGGGCTAGCGGGGGCAGATACGCAGTATTTT	CASSDGLAGADTQYF
TRBV27	TRBJ1-4	NA	NA	TGTGCCAGCAAAACGGGACACCGAAATGAAAAACTGTTTTTT	CASKTGHRNEKLFF
TRBV28	TRBJ1-4	NA	TRBD1	TGTGCCAGCAGTCCGAACAGGGGATGGGGTGAAAAACTGTTTTTT	CASSPNRGWGEKLFF
TRBV7-9	TRBJ1-1	NA	TRBD1	TGTGCCAGCGGGACAGGAGCTGAAGCTTTCTTT	CASGTGAEAFF
TRBV7-9	TRBJ2-1	NA	NA	TGTGCCAGCAGCTTACCGGGAAATGAGCAGTTCTTC	CASSLPGNEQFF
TRBV12-3/TRBV12-4	TRBJ1-5	NA	NA	TGTGCCAGCAGTTCTGGGACATATCAGCCCCAGCATTTT	CASSSGTYQPQHF
TRBV9	TRBJ1-4	NA	NA	TGTGCCAGCAGCGTACAGGGTACTAATGAAAAACTGTTTTTT	CASSVQGTNEKLFF
TRBV5-8	TRBJ2-5	NA	NA	TGTGCCAGCAGCTGGAGCGGAGTCCAAGAGACCCAGTACTTC	CASSWSGVQETQYF
TRBV6-1	TRBJ2-7	NA	NA	TGTGCCAGCAGTGAATCTAGGCCGCCAACCTACGAGCAGTACTTC	CASSESRPPTYEQYF
TRBV19	TRBJ1-5	NA	NA	TGTGCCAGTAGTACGAGACCAGGGGTGGACGATCAGCCCCAGCATTTT	CASSTRPGVDDQPQHF
TRBV11-3	TRBJ2-7	few	TRBD1	TGTGCCAGCAGCTTAGATTCCTCGACAGGGACCGAGCAGTACTTC	CASSLDSSTGTEQYF
TRBV7-9	TRBJ1-1	NA	NA	TGTGCCGGTGATCGGGGGGGCACTGAAGCTTTCTTT	CAGDRGGTEAFF
TRBV5-1	TRBJ2-5	NA	NA	TGCGCCAGCAGCTTGACCCCAGGGTTGGAGACCCAGTACTTC	CASSLTPGLETQYF
TRBV4-2	TRBJ1-2	NA	TRBD1	TGTGCCAGCAGCCAGCCTAAGTCGGTGCCCGGGACAGGGGACCGTCTTGCTAACTATGGCTACACCTTC	CASSQPKSVPGTGDRLANYGYTF
TRBV11-2	TRBJ2-5	NA	NA	TGTGCCAGCAGCCCCCTCTTGCAGGGAGGAGAGACCCAGTACTTC	CASSPLLQGGETQYF
TRBV9	TRBJ1-1	few	TRBD1	TGTGCCAGCAGCCCCGGACAGGGGCGCACTGAAGCTTTCTTT	CASSPGQGRTEAFF